This T cell receptor beta chain was found in a study of read filtering for tumor transcriptome and immune sequencing. Study details: Revised staging placed 8 or 9 patients in R-ISS I, about 17 in II, six or seven in III.

This clonotype has at least ten counts. Molecular barcoded adaptors covering alpha/delta and beta/gamma chains were used on roughly 400 ng RNA. A single record per CDR3 protein comes from TCRdb applying MiXCR to the reads. The sample has 60,000 to 75,000 distinct CDR3 sequences; roughly 20% are singletons. The sample taken for sequencing was a population of CD138-negative cells sorted from bone marrow. The sequence came from a donor older than 35 with multiple myeloma.

The CDR3 nucleotides read TGCGCCAGCAGTGAGTCGGGGGCGAGCGAGCAGTACTTC. It is translated as CASSESGASEQYF. J is TRBJ2-7 and V is TRBV10-2, with D maybe TRBD1 (6 bases). The length of the CDR3 is 13 residues. Germline CDR1 WSHSY, CDR2 SAAADI. Trimming took 0 bases from V and 6 from J, leaving 9 bases between them.